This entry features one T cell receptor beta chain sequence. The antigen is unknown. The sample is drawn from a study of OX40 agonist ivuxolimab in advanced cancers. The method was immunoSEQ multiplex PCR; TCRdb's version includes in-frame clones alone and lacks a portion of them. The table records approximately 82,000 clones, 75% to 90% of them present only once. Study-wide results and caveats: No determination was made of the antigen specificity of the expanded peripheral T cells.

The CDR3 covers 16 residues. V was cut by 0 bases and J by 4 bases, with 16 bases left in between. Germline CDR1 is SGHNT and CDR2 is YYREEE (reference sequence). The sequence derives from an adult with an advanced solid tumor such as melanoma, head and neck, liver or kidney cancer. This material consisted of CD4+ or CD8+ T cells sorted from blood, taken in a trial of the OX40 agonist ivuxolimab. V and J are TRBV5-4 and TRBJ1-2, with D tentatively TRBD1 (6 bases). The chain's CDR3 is CASSLAGSRGGYGYTF. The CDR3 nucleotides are TGTGCCAGCAGCTTGGCCGGGTCGAGAGGGGGCTATGGCTACACCTTC. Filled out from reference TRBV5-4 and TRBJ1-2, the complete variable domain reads ETGVTQSPTHLIKTRGQQVTLRCSSQSGHNTVSWYQQALGQGPQFIFQYYREEENGRGNFPPRFSGLQFPNYSSELNVNALELDDSALYLCASSLAGSRGGYGYTFGSGTRLTVV.